Here is one T cell receptor beta chain with its context. This table comes from immunoSEQ multiplex PCR, and its TCRdb copy is limited to in-frame clones, with some not included. The sample has tens of thousands of clones, 60% to 80% seen once. This entry belongs to a study of OX40 agonist ivuxolimab in advanced cancers. The germline V gene encodes CDR1 MNHNS and CDR2 SASEGT. CDR3 length equals 15 residues. Trimming stripped 6 bases from V and 5 bases from J, with 19 bases between. The V call is TRBV6-1, the J call TRBJ2-5; a weak D match, TRBD2 (5 bases). The TCR sequence derives from an adult with an advanced solid tumor such as melanoma, head and neck, liver or kidney cancer. The source was CD4+ or CD8+ T cells sorted from blood, collected in a trial of the OX40 agonist ivuxolimab. CDR3 coding DNA: TGTGCCAGCAGGAGGGTAACTTCGACCCTGGAGACCCAGTACTTC. Protein sequence: CASRRVTSTLETQYF.